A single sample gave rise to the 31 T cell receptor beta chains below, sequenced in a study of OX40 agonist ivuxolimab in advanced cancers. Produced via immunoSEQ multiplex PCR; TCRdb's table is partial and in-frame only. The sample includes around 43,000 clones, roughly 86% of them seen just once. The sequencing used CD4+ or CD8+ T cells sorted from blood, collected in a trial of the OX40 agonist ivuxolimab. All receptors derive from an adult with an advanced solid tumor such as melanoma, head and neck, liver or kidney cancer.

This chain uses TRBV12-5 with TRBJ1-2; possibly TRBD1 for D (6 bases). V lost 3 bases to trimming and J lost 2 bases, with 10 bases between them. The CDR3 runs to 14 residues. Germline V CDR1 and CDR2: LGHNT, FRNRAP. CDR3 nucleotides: TGTGCTAGTGGTTTTTTGACAGGAAACTATGGCTACACCTTC. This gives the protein CASGFLTGNYGYTF.

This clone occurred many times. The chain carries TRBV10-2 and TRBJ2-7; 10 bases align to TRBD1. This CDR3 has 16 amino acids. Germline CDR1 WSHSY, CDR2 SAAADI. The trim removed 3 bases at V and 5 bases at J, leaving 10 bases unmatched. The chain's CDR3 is CASSDAWDRGSNEQYF. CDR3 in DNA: TGCGCCAGCAGTGACGCTTGGGACAGGGGTTCAAACGAGCAGTACTTC.

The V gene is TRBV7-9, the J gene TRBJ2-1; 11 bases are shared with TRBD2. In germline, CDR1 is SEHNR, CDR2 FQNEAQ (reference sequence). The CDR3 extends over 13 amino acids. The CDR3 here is CALTSGTYNEQFF. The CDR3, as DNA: TGTGCTCTGACTAGCGGGACCTACAATGAGCAGTTCTTC. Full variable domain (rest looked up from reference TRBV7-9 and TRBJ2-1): DTGVSQNPRHKITKRGQNVTFRCDPISEHNRLYWYRQTLGQGPEFLTYFQNEAQLEKSRLLSDRFSAERPKGSFSTLEIQRTEQGDSAMYLCALTSGTYNEQFFGPGTRLTVL.

In DNA, the CDR3 is TGTGCCAGCAGTTTAGTGGGGGGCGAGCAGTACTTC. This codes for CASSLVGGEQYF. V and J are TRBV27 and TRBJ2-7, with D possibly matching TRBD2 (6 bases). CDR3 size: 12 residues. Germline-derived CDR1 and CDR2 are MNHEY and SMNVEV (reference sequence). The germline V and J ends were trimmed by 2 bases and 6 bases, with 8 bases remaining between them.

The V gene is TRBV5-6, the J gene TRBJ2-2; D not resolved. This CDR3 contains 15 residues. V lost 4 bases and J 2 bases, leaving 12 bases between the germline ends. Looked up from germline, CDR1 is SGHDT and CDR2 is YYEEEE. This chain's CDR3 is CASSRFGVNTGELFF. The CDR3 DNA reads TGTGCCAGCAGCCGCTTCGGCGTAAACACCGGGGAGCTGTTTTTT. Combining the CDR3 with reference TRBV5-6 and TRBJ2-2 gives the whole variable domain DAGVTQSPTHLIKTRGQQVTLRCSPKSGHDTVSWYQQALGQGPQFIFQYYEEEERQRGNFPDRFSGHQFPNYSSELNVNALLLGDSALYLCASSRFGVNTGELFFGEGSRLTVL.

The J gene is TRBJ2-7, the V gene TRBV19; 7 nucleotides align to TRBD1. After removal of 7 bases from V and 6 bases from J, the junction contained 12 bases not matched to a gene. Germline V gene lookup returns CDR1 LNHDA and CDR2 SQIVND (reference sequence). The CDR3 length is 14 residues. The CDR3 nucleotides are TGTGCCAGTACCCTAACCTGGACAGGAGGCGAGCAGTACTTC. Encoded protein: CASTLTWTGGEQYF.

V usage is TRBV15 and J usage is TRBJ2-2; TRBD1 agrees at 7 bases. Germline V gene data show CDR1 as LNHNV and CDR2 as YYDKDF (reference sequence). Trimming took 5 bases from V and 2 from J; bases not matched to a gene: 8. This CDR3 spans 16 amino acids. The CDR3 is CATSPRDSVNTGELFF. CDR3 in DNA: TGTGCCACCAGCCCCAGGGACAGCGTAAACACCGGGGAGCTGTTTTTT.

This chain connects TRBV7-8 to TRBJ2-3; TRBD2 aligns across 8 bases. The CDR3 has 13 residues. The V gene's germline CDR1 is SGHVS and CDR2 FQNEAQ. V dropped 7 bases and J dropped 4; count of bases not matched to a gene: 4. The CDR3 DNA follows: TGTGCCAGCACCCGGGAGGGGTCAGATACGCAGTATTTT. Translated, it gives CASTREGSDTQYF.

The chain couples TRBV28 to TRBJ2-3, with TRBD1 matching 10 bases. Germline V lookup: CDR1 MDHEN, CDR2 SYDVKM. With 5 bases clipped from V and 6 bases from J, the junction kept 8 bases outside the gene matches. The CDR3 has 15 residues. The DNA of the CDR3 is TGTGCCAGCAGTATACTGGACAGGGGGGAGGATACGCAGTATTTT. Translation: CASSILDRGEDTQYF.

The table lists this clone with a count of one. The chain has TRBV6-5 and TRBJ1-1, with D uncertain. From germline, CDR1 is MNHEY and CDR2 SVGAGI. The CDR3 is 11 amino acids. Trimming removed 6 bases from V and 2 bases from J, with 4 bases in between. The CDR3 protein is CASSDNTEAFF. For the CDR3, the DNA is TGTGCCAGCAGCGACAACACTGAAGCTTTCTTT.

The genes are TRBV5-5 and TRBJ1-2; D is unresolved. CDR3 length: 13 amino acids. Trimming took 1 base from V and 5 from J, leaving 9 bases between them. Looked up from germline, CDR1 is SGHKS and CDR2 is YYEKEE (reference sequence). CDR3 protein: CASSLNEGYGYTF. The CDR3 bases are TGTGCCAGCAGCTTGAACGAAGGTTATGGCTACACCTTC. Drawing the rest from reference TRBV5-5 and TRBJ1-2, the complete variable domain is DAGVTQSPTHLIKTRGQQVTLRCSPISGHKSVSWYQQVLGQGPQFIFQYYEKEERGRGNFPDRFSARQFPNYSSELNVNALLLGDSALYLCASSLNEGYGYTFGSGTRLTVV.

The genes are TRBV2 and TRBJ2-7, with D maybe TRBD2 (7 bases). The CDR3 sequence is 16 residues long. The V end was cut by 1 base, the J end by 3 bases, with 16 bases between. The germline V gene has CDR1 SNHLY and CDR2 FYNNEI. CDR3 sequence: CASSEGVGGEIYEQYF. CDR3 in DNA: TGTGCCAGCAGTGAAGGGGTAGGGGGGGAGATCTACGAGCAGTACTTC.

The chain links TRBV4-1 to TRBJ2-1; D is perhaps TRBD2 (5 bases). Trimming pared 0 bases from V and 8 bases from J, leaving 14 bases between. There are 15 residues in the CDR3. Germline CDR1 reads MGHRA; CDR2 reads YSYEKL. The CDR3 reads CASSQDKLLGDEQFF. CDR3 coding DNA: TGCGCCAGCAGCCAAGATAAACTCCTCGGGGATGAGCAGTTCTTC.

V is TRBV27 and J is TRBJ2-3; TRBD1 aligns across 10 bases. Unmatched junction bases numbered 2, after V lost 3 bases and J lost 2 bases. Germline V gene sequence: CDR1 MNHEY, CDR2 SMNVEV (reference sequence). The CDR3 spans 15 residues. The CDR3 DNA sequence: TGTGCCAGCAGTTTTGGGACAGGGGTCACAGATACGCAGTATTTT. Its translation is CASSFGTGVTDTQYF.

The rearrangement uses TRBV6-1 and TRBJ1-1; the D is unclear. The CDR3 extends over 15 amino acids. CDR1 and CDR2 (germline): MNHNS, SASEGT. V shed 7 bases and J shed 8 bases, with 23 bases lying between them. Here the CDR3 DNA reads TGTGCCAGCACTAGGGTTGACGAAGGAAGGTTAGAAGCTTTCTTT. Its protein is CASTRVDEGRLEAFF.

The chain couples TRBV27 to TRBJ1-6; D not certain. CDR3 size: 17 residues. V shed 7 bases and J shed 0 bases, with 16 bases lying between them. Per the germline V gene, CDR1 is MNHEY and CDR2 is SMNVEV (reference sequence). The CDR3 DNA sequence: TGTGCCAGCACCCCTCGAGCAGCGAGCTCCTATAATTCACCCCTCCACTTT. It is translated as CASTPRAASSYNSPLHF.

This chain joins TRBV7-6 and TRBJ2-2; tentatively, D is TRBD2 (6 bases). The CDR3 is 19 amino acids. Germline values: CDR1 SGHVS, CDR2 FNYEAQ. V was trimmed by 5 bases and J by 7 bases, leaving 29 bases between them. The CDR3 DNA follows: TGTGCCAGCAGCCCCCTCAAGCGACTTGCGGGACTGCAAAGCGGGGAGCTGTTTTTT. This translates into CASSPLKRLAGLQSGELFF.

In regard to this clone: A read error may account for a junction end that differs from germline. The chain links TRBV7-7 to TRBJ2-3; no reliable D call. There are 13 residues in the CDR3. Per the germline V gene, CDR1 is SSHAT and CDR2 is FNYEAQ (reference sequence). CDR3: CASSLLRADTQYF. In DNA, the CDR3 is TGTGCTAGCAGCTTACTTAGGGCAGATACGCAGTATTTT.

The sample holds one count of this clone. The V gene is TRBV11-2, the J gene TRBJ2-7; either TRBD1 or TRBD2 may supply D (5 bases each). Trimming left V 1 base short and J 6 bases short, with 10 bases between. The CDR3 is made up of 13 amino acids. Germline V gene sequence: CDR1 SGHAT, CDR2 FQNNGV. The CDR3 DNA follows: TGTGCCAGCAGCTTAGGCCCCGGGGCCGAGCAGTACTTC. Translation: CASSLGPGAEQYF.

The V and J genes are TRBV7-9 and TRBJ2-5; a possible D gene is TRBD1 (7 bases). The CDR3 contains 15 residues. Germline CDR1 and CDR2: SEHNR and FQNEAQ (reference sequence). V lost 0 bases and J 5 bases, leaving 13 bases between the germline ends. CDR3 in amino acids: CASSLAGGQMETQYF. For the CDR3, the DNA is TGTGCCAGCAGCTTAGCGGGGGGACAGATGGAGACCCAGTACTTC.

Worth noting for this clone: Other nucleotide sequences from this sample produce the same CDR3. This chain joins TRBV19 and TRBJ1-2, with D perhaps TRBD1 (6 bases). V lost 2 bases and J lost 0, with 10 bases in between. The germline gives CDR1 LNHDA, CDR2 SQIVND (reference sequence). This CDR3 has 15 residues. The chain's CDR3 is CASSITGTTNYGYTF. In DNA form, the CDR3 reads TGTGCCAGTAGTATAACGGGGACAACTAACTATGGCTACACCTTC.

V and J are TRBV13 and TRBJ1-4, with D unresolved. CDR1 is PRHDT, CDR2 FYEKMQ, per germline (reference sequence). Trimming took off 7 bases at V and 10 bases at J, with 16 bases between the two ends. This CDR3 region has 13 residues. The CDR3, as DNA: TGTGCCAGCACCCTAAGTGGCTGGGGAAAACTGTTTTTT. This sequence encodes CASTLSGWGKLFF. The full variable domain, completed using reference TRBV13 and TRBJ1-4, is AAGVIQSPRHLIKEKRETATLKCYPIPRHDTVYWYQQGPGQDPQFLISFYEKMQSDKGSIPDRFSAQQFSDYHSELNMSSLELGDSALYFCASTLSGWGKLFFGSGTQLSVL.

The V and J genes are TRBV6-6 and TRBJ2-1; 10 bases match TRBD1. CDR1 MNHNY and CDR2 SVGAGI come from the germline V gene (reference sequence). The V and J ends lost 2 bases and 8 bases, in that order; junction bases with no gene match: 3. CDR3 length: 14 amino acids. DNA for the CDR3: TGTGCCAGCAGTTACGGGGGGACAGGGGATGAGCAGTTCTTC. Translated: CASSYGGTGDEQFF.

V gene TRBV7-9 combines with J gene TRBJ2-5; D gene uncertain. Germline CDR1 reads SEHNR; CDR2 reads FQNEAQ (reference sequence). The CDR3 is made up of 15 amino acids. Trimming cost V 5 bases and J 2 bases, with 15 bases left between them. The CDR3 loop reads CASSPEEVGQETQYF. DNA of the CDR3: TGTGCCAGCAGCCCCGAGGAAGTGGGGCAAGAGACCCAGTACTTC.

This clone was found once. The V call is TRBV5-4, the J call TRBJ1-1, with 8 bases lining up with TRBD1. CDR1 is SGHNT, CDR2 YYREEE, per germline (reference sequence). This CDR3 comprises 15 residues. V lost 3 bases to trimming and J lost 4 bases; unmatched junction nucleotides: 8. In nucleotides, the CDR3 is TGTGCCAGCAGCTCAACAGGGGGAGGGCTCACTGAAGCTTTCTTT. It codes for CASSSTGGGLTEAFF.

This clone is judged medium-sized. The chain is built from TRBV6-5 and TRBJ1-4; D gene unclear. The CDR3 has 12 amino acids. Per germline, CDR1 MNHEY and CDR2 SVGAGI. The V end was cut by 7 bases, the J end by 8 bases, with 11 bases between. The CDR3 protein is CASTSDGEKLFF. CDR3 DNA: TGTGCCAGCACCTCGGATGGAGAAAAACTGTTTTTT.

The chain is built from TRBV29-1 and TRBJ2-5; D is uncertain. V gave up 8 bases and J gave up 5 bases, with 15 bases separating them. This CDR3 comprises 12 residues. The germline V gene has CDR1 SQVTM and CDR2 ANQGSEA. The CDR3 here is CSHTLVGETQYF. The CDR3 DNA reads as TGCAGCCATACTCTAGTTGGCGAGACCCAGTACTTC.

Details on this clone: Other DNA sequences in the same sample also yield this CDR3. CDR3 sequence: CASSLRDGGYTF. The CDR3 DNA follows: TGTGCCAGCAGTTTAAGGGATGGAGGCTACACCTTC. The chain uses TRBV27 and TRBJ1-2; the D is unclear. CDR1 is MNHEY and CDR2 is SMNVEV in the germline V gene (reference sequence). The CDR3 extends over 12 amino acids. With 2 bases removed from V and 8 bases from J, the gap between germline ends came to 9 bases.

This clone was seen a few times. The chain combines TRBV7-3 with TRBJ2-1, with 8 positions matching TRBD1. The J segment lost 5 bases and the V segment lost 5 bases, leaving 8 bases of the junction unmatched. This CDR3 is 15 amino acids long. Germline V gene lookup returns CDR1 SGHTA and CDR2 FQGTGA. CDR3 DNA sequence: TGTGCCAGCAGCCCCAGCCGACAGGGGAACAATGAGCAGTTCTTC. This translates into CASSPSRQGNNEQFF.

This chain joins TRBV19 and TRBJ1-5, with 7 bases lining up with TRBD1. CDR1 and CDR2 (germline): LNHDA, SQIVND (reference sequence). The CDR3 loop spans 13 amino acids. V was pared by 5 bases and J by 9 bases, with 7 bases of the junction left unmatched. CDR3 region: CASSSTGPRPQHF. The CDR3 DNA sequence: TGTGCCAGTAGTTCGACAGGGCCGAGGCCCCAGCATTTT.

CDR3 bases: TGCGCCAGCAGCCAAGGTGGGGGGAGCACCTACGAGCAGTACTTC. Translating gives CASSQGGGSTYEQYF. The chain recombines TRBV4-3 with TRBJ2-7; D may be TRBD2 (6 bases). The CDR3 runs to 15 residues. Trimming cost V 1 base and J 2 bases, with 12 bases left between them. Germline lookup yields CDR1 LGHNA and CDR2 YSLEER.